A selection of T cell receptor beta chains follows, all from one sample in a study of blood T cell repertoires in COVID-19. Data came from immunoSEQ multiplex PCR; TCRdb stores just in-frame clones and leaves some out. The table includes roughly 120,000 clones, 71% detected once. The sample taken for sequencing was peripheral blood. The receptors originated from a human donor with acute or convalescent COVID-19. The donor label of this sample is uncertain. Each CDR3 is given with its conserved first and last residue. A D gene is named only where the DNA matches it firmly. A clone size is listed for some rows: how often the clone was seen (once, few, many), or a class if it is expanded.

DNA,CDR3,V,size,J,D
TGTGCCAGCAGCTTAGCGGGCGGGGGGTGGACTGAAGCTTTCTTT,CASSLAGGGWTEAFF,TRBV11-2,-,TRBJ1-1,-
TGTGCCAGTAGTAACAAGGGGGCCGGCGGTCAGCCCCAGCATTTT,CASSNKGAGGQPQHF,TRBV19,-,TRBJ1-5,TRBD1
TGCGCCAGCAGCCCGCCCACAACGAGGAACGATGAGCAGTTCTTC,CASSPPTTRNDEQFF,TRBV5-1,-,TRBJ2-1,-
TGTGCCAGCAGGAACTACAGGGGGCCTGAAGCTTTCTTT,CASRNYRGPEAFF,TRBV28,-,TRBJ1-1,TRBD1
TGTGCCAGCAGCCGGCCTAGCGGGGGCTTATTTTACAATGAGCAGTTCTTC,CASSRPSGGLFYNEQFF,TRBV3-1/TRBV3-2,-,TRBJ2-1,TRBD2
TGTGCCAGCAGCTTCCAAACGTCAGGGGTAAATGAAAAACTGTTTTTT,CASSFQTSGVNEKLFF,TRBV5-5,-,TRBJ1-4,-
TGTGCCAGCAGCGAGATCCTAGCGGGGGGCACCACAGATACGCAGTATTTT,CASSEILAGGTTDTQYF,TRBV9,once,TRBJ2-3,TRBD2
TGTGCCAGCAGTTATGGTTGGGGGGGCGCCGATGGCTACACCTTC,CASSYGWGGADGYTF,TRBV5-8,-,TRBJ1-2,-
TGTGCCAGTAGTATAGGACAGGGAAGGGGGAGATATCAGCCCCAGCATTTT,CASSIGQGRGRYQPQHF,TRBV19,-,TRBJ1-5,TRBD1
TGTGCCAGCAGTTTATGGACAGGGCTCAATTCACCCCTCCACTTT,CASSLWTGLNSPLHF,TRBV28,-,TRBJ1-6,TRBD1
TGCGCCAGCAGCCTTGGAGTAGGGGGCAGCTCAACTAATGAAAAACTGTTTTTT,CASSLGVGGSSTNEKLFF,TRBV5-1,-,TRBJ1-4,TRBD1
TGTGCCAGCAGTGGGGACTCGGAGTCCCAGTACTTC,CASSGDSESQYF,TRBV7-9,-,TRBJ2-5,-
TGTGCCAGCAGTCGTAATCGGGTCTCGTCGGGGGCCAACGTCCTGACTTTC,CASSRNRVSSGANVLTF,TRBV11-2,-,TRBJ2-6,-
TGTGCCAGCAGACAGGGGTGGGCAGAGACCCAGTACTTC,CASRQGWAETQYF,TRBV12-3/TRBV12-4,-,TRBJ2-5,TRBD1
TGTGCCAGCAGTTTCAGGGGTAACTATGGCTACACCTTC,CASSFRGNYGYTF,TRBV27,-,TRBJ1-2,-
TGCGCCAGCAGCTGGGACAGGGGTCCCGCCAACTCTGGAAACACCATATATTTT,CASSWDRGPANSGNTIYF,TRBV5-1,-,TRBJ1-3,TRBD1
TGTGCCAGCAGCTTGACAGGGTCCGCCACTGAAGCTTTCTTT,CASSLTGSATEAFF,TRBV7-3,-,TRBJ1-1,TRBD1
TGTGCCAGCAGTCTGGGACAGGGGGTATTTGAAAAACTGTTTTTT,CASSLGQGVFEKLFF,TRBV2,-,TRBJ1-4,TRBD1
TGTGCCAGCAGGGACAGGGTGCGAACTGAAGCTTTCTTT,CASRDRVRTEAFF,TRBV12-3/TRBV12-4,-,TRBJ1-1,TRBD1
TGTGCCAGCAGCGTAGTAGACAGGGTGAGGAACACTGAAGCTTTCTTT,CASSVVDRVRNTEAFF,TRBV9,once,TRBJ1-1,TRBD1